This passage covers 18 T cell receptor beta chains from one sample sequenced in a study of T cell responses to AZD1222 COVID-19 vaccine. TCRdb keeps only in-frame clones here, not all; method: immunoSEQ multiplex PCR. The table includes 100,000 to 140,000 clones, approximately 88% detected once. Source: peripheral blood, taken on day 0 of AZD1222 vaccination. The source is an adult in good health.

CDR3 region: CASSLGTLNYGYTF. As DNA, the CDR3 is TGTGCCAGCAGCTTAGGAACACTGAACTATGGCTACACCTTC. The V and J genes are TRBV7-2 and TRBJ1-2; D call uncertain. The germline V gene encodes CDR1 SGHTA and CDR2 FQGNSA. Trimming shortened V by 1 base and J by 2 bases, and 8 bases separated the two germline ends. The CDR3 covers 14 residues.

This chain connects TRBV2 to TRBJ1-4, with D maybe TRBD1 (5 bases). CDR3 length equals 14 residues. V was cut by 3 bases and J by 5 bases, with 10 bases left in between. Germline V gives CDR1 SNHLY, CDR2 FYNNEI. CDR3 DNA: TGTGCCAGCAGTGAGGCAGGGCGCAATGAAAAACTGTTTTTT. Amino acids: CASSEAGRNEKLFF.

Here the CDR3 DNA reads TGTGCCAGCAGCTTAGGGCAGGGCGACGACACTGAAGCTTTCTTT. Its protein product is CASSLGQGDDTEAFF. The V gene is TRBV11-3, the J gene TRBJ1-1; possible D gene TRBD1, 5 bases. The CDR3 has 15 amino acids. Looked up from germline, CDR1 is SGHNT and CDR2 is YENEEA. Trimming shortened V by 1 base and J by 3 bases, and 12 bases separated the two germline ends.

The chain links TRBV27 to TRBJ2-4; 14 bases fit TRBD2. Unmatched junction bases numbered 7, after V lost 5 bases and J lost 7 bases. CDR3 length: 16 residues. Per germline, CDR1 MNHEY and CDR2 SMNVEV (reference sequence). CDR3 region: CASSLVGLAGGNIQYF. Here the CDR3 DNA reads TGTGCCAGCAGTCTCGTAGGACTAGCGGGAGGTAACATTCAGTACTTC.

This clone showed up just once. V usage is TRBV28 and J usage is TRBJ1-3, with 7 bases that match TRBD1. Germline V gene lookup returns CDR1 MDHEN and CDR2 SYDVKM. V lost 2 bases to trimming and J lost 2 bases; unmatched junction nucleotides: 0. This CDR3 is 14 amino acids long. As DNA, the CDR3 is TGTGCCAGCAGTTTACAGGGGGCTGGAAACACCATATATTTT. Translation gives CASSLQGAGNTIYF.

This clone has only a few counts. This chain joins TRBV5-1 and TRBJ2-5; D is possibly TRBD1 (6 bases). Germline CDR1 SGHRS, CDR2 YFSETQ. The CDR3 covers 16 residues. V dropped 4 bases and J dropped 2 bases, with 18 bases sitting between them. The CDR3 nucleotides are TGCGCCAGCAGCCCCCTTGGCGGACAGAGACAAGAGACCCAGTACTTC. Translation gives CASSPLGGQRQETQYF.

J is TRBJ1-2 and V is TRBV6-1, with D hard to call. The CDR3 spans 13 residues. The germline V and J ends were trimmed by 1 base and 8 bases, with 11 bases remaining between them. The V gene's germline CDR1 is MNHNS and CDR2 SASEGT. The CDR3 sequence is CASSEGGRGGYTF. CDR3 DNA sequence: TGTGCCAGCAGTGAAGGAGGTCGAGGAGGCTACACCTTC.

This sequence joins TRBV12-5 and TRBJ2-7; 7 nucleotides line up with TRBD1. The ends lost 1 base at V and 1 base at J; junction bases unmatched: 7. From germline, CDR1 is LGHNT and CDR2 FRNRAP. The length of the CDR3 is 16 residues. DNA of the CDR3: TGTGCTAGTGGTTTGGCGGACAGGTTAGAGTCCTACGAGCAGTACTTC. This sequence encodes CASGLADRLESYEQYF.

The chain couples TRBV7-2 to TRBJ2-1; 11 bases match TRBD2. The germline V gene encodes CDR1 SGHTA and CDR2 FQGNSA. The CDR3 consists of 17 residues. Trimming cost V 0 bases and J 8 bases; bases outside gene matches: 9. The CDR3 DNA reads TGTGCCAGCAGCTTAGCTTTAGCGGGAGGGCCGTCGTATGAGCAGTTCTTC. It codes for CASSLALAGGPSYEQFF.

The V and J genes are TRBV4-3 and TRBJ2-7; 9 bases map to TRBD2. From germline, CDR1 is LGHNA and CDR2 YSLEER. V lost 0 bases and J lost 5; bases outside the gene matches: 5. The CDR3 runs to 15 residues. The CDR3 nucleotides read TGCGCCAGCAGCCAAGATGAGGTAGCGGGAGACGAGCAGTACTTC. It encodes CASSQDEVAGDEQYF.

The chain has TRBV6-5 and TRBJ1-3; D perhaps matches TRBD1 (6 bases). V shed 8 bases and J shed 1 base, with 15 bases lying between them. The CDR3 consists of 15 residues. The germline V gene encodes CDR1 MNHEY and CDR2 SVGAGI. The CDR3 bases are TGTGCCAGCGCCAAACGGACAGTATCTGGAAACACCATATATTTT. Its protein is CASAKRTVSGNTIYF.

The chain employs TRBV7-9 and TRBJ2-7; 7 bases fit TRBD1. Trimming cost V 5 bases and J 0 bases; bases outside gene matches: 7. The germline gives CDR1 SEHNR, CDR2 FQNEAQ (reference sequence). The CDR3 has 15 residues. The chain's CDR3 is CASSLGQAVSYEQYF. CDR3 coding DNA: TGTGCCAGCAGCCTAGGACAGGCGGTCTCCTACGAGCAGTACTTC.

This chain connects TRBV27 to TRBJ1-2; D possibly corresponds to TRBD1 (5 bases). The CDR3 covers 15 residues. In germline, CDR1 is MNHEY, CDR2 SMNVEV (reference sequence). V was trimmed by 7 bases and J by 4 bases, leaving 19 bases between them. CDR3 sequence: CASNRGGTGPYGYTF. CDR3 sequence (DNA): TGTGCCAGCAATCGTGGCGGCACAGGTCCCTATGGCTACACCTTC.

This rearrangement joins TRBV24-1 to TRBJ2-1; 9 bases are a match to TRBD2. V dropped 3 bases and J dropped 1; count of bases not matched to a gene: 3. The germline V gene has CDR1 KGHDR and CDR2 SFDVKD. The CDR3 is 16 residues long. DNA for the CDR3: TGTGCCACCAGTGATATGACTAGCGGATCCTACAATGAGCAGTTCTTC. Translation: CATSDMTSGSYNEQFF.

Here the CDR3 reads CASSILANTEAFF. The CDR3 region has the DNA TGTGCCAGTAGTATTTTGGCGAACACTGAAGCTTTCTTT. The gene calls are TRBV19 and TRBJ1-1; D is uncertain. V was cut by 3 bases and J by 1 base, with 6 bases left in between. The CDR3 contains 13 residues. Germline values: CDR1 LNHDA, CDR2 SQIVND (reference sequence).

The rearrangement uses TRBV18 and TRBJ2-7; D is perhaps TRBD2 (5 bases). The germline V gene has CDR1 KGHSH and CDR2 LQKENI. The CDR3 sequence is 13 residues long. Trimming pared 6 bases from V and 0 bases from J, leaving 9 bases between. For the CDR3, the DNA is TGTGCCAGCTCGCCTGGGAGCTCCTACGAGCAGTACTTC. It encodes CASSPGSSYEQYF.

The CDR3 is CASSLAGGREADTQYF. The CDR3 DNA follows: TGCGCCAGCAGCTTAGCGGGAGGGCGAGAGGCAGATACGCAGTATTTT. J is TRBJ2-3 and V is TRBV5-1; TRBD2 matches 10 bases. The length of the CDR3 is 16 residues. Germline V gives CDR1 SGHRS, CDR2 YFSETQ. V shed 2 bases, J shed 4 bases, and the junction held 7 bases outside the gene matches.

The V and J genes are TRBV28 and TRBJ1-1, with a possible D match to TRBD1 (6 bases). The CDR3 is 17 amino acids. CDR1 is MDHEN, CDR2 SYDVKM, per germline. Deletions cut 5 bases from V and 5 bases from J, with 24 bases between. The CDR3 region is CASSPYLLDRSKTEAFF. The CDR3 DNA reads TGTGCCAGCAGTCCTTACCTACTCGACAGGTCAAAGACTGAAGCTTTCTTT.